This T cell receptor (beta chain) was sequenced during a study of identical twins (dated by TCRdb to the mid-2010s). With regard to the full study: To test whether fetal clonotypes persist, the study used deep sequencing on TCR alpha and beta repertoires from monozygotic twins, unrelated adults of various ages, and cord blood. Replicate twin experiments were performed at different times using different library preparation protocols to rule out contamination. Here is what the overall study found, with its caveats: In monozygotic twins, recombination models systematically underestimated out-of-frame TCR alpha sharing, but the models matched the sharing seen between unrelated individuals. Out-of-frame TCR alpha sequences shared between twins showed an excess of low generation-probability sequences compared with coincidental sharing between unrelated individuals. Excess twin sharing in beta out-of-frame sequences was weaker because fewer shared sequences lowered the signal-to-noise ratio. Invariant T cells such as MAIT and iNKT could partly confound zero-insertion analyses, although diverse VJ usage argued against such confounding for most clonotypes. Abundant cord blood beta clonotypes carried fewer insertions; young adult naive repertoires showed a weaker similar trend, while memory repertoires showed none. Because the same donors could not be followed over many years, the conclusions relied on cross-sectional statistical analysis.

The library was prepared using 5' RACE. Reads for this sample came from an Illumina HiSeq 2000. A universal primer binding site was added through template switching, and the final cDNA carried a unique molecular identifier so that TCR cDNA molecules could be counted accurately. First-strand cDNA for TCR alpha and beta chains was synthesized from specific primers in the conserved constant-segment region. To control for contamination, each cDNA library was double barcoded with a SMART-Mk sample barcode plus Illumina barcodes. TruSeq adapter sequences, together with Illumina sample barcodes, were added in two successive PCR steps. Sequencing of the TCR alpha and beta cDNA libraries was done on the Illumina HiSeq platform using custom primers. As for the authors' bioinformatics: MiGEC was used to process raw reads and extract unique molecular identifiers, and MiXCR was used to find CDR3 positions. Recombination models were inferred per individual with the repgenHMM and IGoR tools using an EM algorithm. The tcR package in R was used for shared clonotype analysis, with sharing normalized by the product of cloneset sizes. To study raw recombination free of thymic and clonal selection effects, out-of-frame nonproductive sequences were analyzed. The public reads were run again by TCRdb, first through fastp at Q25 and then through MiXCR, and only productive beta chains were kept. All rows with the same CDR3 protein become a single entry with the most common DNA and genes. The V and J calls, along with clone size, are taken from TCRdb and not from the paper's own processing. The sample profile shows 400,000 to 550,000 distinct CDR3 sequences; approximately 15% of them were found once. Approximately 0.98% of the sample belongs to the ten largest clones.

All donors were healthy Caucasians. Three pairs of female monozygotic twins, all aged about 18 to 29 years, were included in the twin cohort. Positive isolation kits from Invitrogen were used to isolate CD4+ and CD8+ T cell populations. Note on this clonotype: It has no known antigen specificity. No much larger clonotype is one base removed from it; base qualities were not supplied.

V is trimmed back by 5 bases and J by 6 bases, and the junction contains 10 bases that no gene match accounts for. The CDR3 has 15 amino acids, counting the end cysteine and phenylalanine. The CDR3 DNA has 45 bases and is translated from base 1. Per the germline V gene, SGHTA is the CDR1 and FQGNSA is the CDR2. The same data also contributed to another study, on yellow fever vaccine responses in identical twins. The second study's authors report: The authors reported that the T cell response to vaccination in identical twins appeared partly convergent and partly personalized. In identical twins, the study followed T cell clones that responded to the vaccine with precision.

This clonotype originated in a young woman in good health. The sequence is built from TRBV7-2 and TRBJ2-4; 7 middle bases align to TRBD2. The sequencing input was CD4+ T cells sorted from blood. The bases are TGTGCCAGCAGCCCGGGAGGCGCCGGGGGAAACATTCAGTACTTC. Its translation reads: CASSPGGAGGNIQYF.